This T cell receptor beta chain was recorded in a study of early stage breast cancer tumors. Study summary: The ER+/PR+/HER2- tumors included 7 or 8 ductal and a handful of lobular carcinomas. Average read coverage per sample was roughly 9.1-fold. Overall study results and limits: Tumors had roughly 2.5-fold higher T cell density and higher clonality than adjacent normal breast tissue.

Notes on this clone: What it recognizes is unknown.

Only in-frame clones appear in the TCRdb table, and some are missing; sequencing was by immunoSEQ multiplex PCR. The table has 30,000 or so clones, approximately 72% seen once. Looked up from germline, CDR1 is SNHLY and CDR2 is FYNNEI. The CDR3 covers 12 residues. V lost 5 bases, J lost 14 bases, and 17 bases lay in between. The source of this sequence is a person between 50 and 60 years old with breast cancer. V and J are TRBV2 and TRBJ2-3; TRBD1 might be the D (6 bases). The source material was blood. The CDR3 reads CASSSTGPPSYF. DNA of the CDR3: TGTGCCAGCAGTTCTACAGGGCCCCCATCGTATTTT.